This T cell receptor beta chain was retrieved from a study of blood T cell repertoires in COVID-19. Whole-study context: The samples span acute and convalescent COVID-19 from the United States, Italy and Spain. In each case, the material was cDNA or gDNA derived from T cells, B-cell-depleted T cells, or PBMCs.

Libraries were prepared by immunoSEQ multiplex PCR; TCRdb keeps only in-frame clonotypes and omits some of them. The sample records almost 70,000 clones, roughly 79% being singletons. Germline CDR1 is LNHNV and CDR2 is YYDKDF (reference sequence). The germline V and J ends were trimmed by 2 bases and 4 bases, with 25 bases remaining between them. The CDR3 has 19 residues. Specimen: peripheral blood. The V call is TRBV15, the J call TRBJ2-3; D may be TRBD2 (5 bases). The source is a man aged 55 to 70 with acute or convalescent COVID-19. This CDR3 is CATSRTPGFLAQVADTQYF. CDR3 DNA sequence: TGTGCCACCAGCAGAACTCCCGGGTTCCTAGCCCAGGTTGCAGATACGCAGTATTTT.